These 32 T cell receptor beta chains came from one sample sequenced in a study of ipilimumab plus nivolumab after autologous stem cell transplantation. The repertoire was sequenced with immunoSEQ multiplex PCR; TCRdb's copy has only in-frame clones and lacks some. Of 10,000 to 15,000 clones in the sample, 55% to 85% were seen once. The material was PBMCs, obtained in a trial of ipilimumab plus nivolumab as post-transplant consolidation. Receptor source: a male donor with diffuse large B-cell lymphoma.

This clone was recorded a few times. The DNA for the CDR3 is TGTGCCAGCAGTCGAAATAGCGGGAGTCTCACCGGGGAGCTGTTTTTT. This encodes CASSRNSGSLTGELFF. The genes are TRBV6-6 and TRBJ2-2; 9 bases align to TRBD2. This CDR3 has 16 residues. The germline V gene encodes CDR1 MNHNY and CDR2 SVGAGI (reference sequence). Trimming cost V 5 bases and J 4 bases; bases outside gene matches: 8.

The J gene is TRBJ1-2, the V gene TRBV30; 9 bases are shared with TRBD1. Germline V gene sequence: CDR1 GTSNPN, CDR2 SVGIG (reference sequence). V gave up 4 bases and J gave up 7 bases; unmatched junction bases: 7. The CDR3 runs 13 residues. CDR3 sequence: CAWTPGTGSGYTF. The DNA of the CDR3 is TGTGCCTGGACCCCCGGGACAGGGAGTGGCTACACCTTC.

J is TRBJ2-3 and V is TRBV18; possible D gene TRBD2, 5 bases. Trimming took off 1 base at V and 6 bases at J, with 14 bases between the two ends. Per germline, CDR1 KGHSH and CDR2 LQKENI. The CDR3 is made up of 15 amino acids. The CDR3 loop is CASSPLATSGDTQYF. CDR3 nucleotide sequence: TGTGCCAGCTCACCACTGGCGACATCGGGGGATACGCAGTATTTT.

The CDR3 loop is CASSLTPNTGELFF. DNA for the CDR3: TGTGCCAGCAGCTTAACGCCGAACACCGGGGAGCTGTTTTTT. J is TRBJ2-2 and V is TRBV7-3, with D unresolved. V was clipped by 0 bases and J by 0 bases, with 2 bases between them. The CDR3 totals 14 residues. CDR1 is SGHTA, CDR2 FQGTGA, per germline. Full variable domain (missing parts from reference TRBV7-3 and TRBJ2-2): GAGVSQTPSNKVTEKGKYVELRCDPISGHTALYWYRQSLGQGPEFLIYFQGTGAADDSGLPNDRFFAVRPEGSVSTLKIQRTERGDSAVYLCASSLTPNTGELFFGEGSRLTVL.

The genes are TRBV27 and TRBJ2-7; TRBD2 might be the D (5 bases). Between the trimmed V and J ends, which lost 8 bases and 2 bases, there was a span of 13 bases. The germline V gene encodes CDR1 MNHEY and CDR2 SMNVEV (reference sequence). This CDR3 has 13 residues. CDR3 DNA: TGTGCCAGCCGCCGGACGGAGGCCTACGAGCAGTACTTC. It codes for CASRRTEAYEQYF.

The chain is built from TRBV6-5 and TRBJ1-2; D is perhaps TRBD1 (5 bases). Germline V gene sequence: CDR1 MNHEY, CDR2 SVGAGI. The ends were cut back, 11 bases at V and 7 bases at J, with 14 bases in the middle. The CDR3 is 11 residues long. This CDR3 reads CAATGGGGYTF. DNA for the CDR3: TGTGCCGCAACCGGGGGAGGTGGCTACACCTTC.

The chain recombines TRBV25-1 with TRBJ2-5, with 9 bases identical to TRBD1. This CDR3 has 15 residues. V gave up 3 bases and J gave up 4 bases; unmatched junction bases: 6. Germline assignment: CDR1 MGHDK and CDR2 SYGVNS. The CDR3 DNA reads as TGTGCCAGCAGTGATTGGACAGGGGATCGAGAGACCCAGTACTTC. This sequence encodes CASSDWTGDRETQYF.

This clone was found a few times. V is TRBV7-3 and J is TRBJ2-3, with 8 bases fitting TRBD2. With 5 bases clipped from V and 6 bases from J, the junction kept 7 bases outside the gene matches. The germline V gene has CDR1 SGHTA and CDR2 FQGTGA. This CDR3 region has 14 residues. The CDR3 sequence: CASSSGRQVDTQYF. The CDR3 nucleotides are TGTGCCAGCAGCAGCGGGAGACAGGTGGATACGCAGTATTTT.

The genes are TRBV2 and TRBJ2-7, with TRBD2 matching 12 bases. Germline V gene lookup returns CDR1 SNHLY and CDR2 FYNNEI. J was trimmed by 4 bases and V by 6 bases; bases with no gene match: 7. This CDR3 region has 15 residues. The CDR3 DNA sequence: TGTGCCAGCAGAGAGACTAGCGGGGGAAAATACGAGCAGTACTTC. This codes for CASRETSGGKYEQYF.

This chain uses TRBV5-4 with TRBJ1-2; TRBD1 agrees at 8 bases. The CDR3 covers 16 residues. With 4 bases clipped from V and 7 bases from J, the junction kept 15 bases outside the gene matches. Germline V gives CDR1 SGHNT, CDR2 YYREEE (reference sequence). In DNA, the CDR3 is TGTGCCAGCAGCCTCCCCCCTCAGGGGGCTTGGGGTGGCTACACCTTC. Protein: CASSLPPQGAWGGYTF.

The chain recombines TRBV18 with TRBJ1-5; 8 nucleotides line up with TRBD1. Germline V lookup: CDR1 KGHSH, CDR2 LQKENI. The CDR3 runs to 14 residues. The V gene end was trimmed by 5 bases and the J gene end by 3 bases; junction bases not matched to a gene: 3. This CDR3 is CASSGDRLNQPQHF. The CDR3 DNA reads as TGTGCCAGCTCAGGGGACAGGCTCAATCAGCCCCAGCATTTT.

The chain combines TRBV27 with TRBJ2-3; 7 bases fit TRBD1. Trimming removed 5 bases from V and 3 bases from J; junction bases left unmatched: 2. Germline V gene data show CDR1 as MNHEY and CDR2 as SMNVEV (reference sequence). The length of the CDR3 is 13 residues. Written as DNA, the CDR3 is TGTGCCAGCAGTCACAGGGGTACAGATACGCAGTATTTT. Translation gives CASSHRGTDTQYF.

The J gene is TRBJ2-5, the V gene TRBV15; D uncertain. The CDR3 has 15 residues. The V and J ends lost 0 bases and 4 bases respectively, with 12 bases between them. Looked up from germline, CDR1 is LNHNV and CDR2 is YYDKDF (reference sequence). The CDR3 DNA follows: TGTGCCACCAGCAGAGACAGGAATAAGGGAGAGACCCAGTACTTC. Its protein is CATSRDRNKGETQYF.

The chain couples TRBV5-4 to TRBJ2-7, with TRBD2 matching 8 bases. Germline V lookup: CDR1 SGHNT, CDR2 YYREEE (reference sequence). The trim removed 4 bases at V and 3 bases at J, leaving 6 bases unmatched. The CDR3 runs to 14 residues. The CDR3 nucleotides read TGTGCCAGCAGCCGCGATAGCGGGATCTACGAGCAGTACTTC. This gives the protein CASSRDSGIYEQYF.

The chain recombines TRBV2 with TRBJ1-5; TRBD1 matches at 10 bases. This CDR3 has 15 residues. Per germline, CDR1 SNHLY and CDR2 FYNNEI. The V gene end was trimmed by 5 bases and the J gene end by 5 bases; junction bases not matched to a gene: 6. CDR3 nucleotides: TGTGCCAGCAGTCCCGGGACAGGGGAATATCAGCCCCAGCATTTT. Translation: CASSPGTGEYQPQHF.

This clone has a handful of counts. The chain is built from TRBV7-6 and TRBJ1-2; 8 bases are shared with TRBD1. With V trimmed by 5 bases and J by 6 bases, 11 bases remained unmatched. From germline, CDR1 is SGHVS and CDR2 FNYEAQ. The CDR3 sequence is 15 residues long. CDR3 bases: TGTGCCAGCAGCCCTGAGGAGACAGGGGCCCATGGCTACACCTTC. Protein product: CASSPEETGAHGYTF. The variable domain in full, with the rest retrieved from reference TRBV7-6 and TRBJ1-2, is GAGVSQSPRYKVTKRGQDVALRCDPISGHVSLYWYRQALGQGPEFLTYFNYEAQQDKSGLPNDRFSAERPEGSISTLTIQRTEQRDSAMYRCASSPEETGAHGYTFGSGTRLTVV.

V gene TRBV30 combines with J gene TRBJ2-5; 9 bases are shared with TRBD2. With 0 bases clipped from V and 4 bases from J, the junction kept 9 bases outside the gene matches. Germline V CDR1 and CDR2: GTSNPN, SVGIG (reference sequence). CDR3 length equals 16 residues. The CDR3 loop reads CAWSVSGGRGSETQYF. Written as DNA, the CDR3 is TGTGCCTGGAGTGTGAGTGGCGGGAGGGGGTCAGAGACCCAGTACTTC.

The chain couples TRBV29-1 to TRBJ1-3; 7 bases are a match to TRBD1. Losses at the gene ends were 6 bases for V and 1 base for J; bases not matched to a gene: 3. CDR1 and CDR2 from the germline V gene are SQVTM and ANQGSEA. CDR3 size: 13 residues. The CDR3: CSVLTGSGNTIYF. The CDR3, as DNA: TGCAGCGTCCTGACAGGGTCTGGAAACACCATATATTTT.

The V gene is TRBV7-9, the J gene TRBJ2-7; D remains unclear. This CDR3 comprises 14 residues. Trimming took 5 bases from V and 0 from J, leaving 11 bases between them. Germline V gives CDR1 SEHNR, CDR2 FQNEAQ (reference sequence). This chain's CDR3 is CASSRGGNSYEQYF. In DNA form, the CDR3 reads TGTGCCAGCAGCCGAGGTGGCAACTCCTACGAGCAGTACTTC.

This sequence joins TRBV9 and TRBJ1-2; 12 positions agree with TRBD1. Germline-derived CDR1 and CDR2 are SGDLS and YYNGEE. Losses at the gene ends were 3 bases for V and 8 bases for J; bases not matched to a gene: 11. This CDR3 contains 16 residues. The CDR3 protein is CASSEYGTGGDGGYTF. DNA for the CDR3: TGTGCCAGCAGCGAATATGGGACAGGGGGCGACGGGGGCTACACCTTC.

The chain links TRBV5-6 to TRBJ2-2, with 11 bases fitting TRBD2. Germline loops: CDR1 SGHDT, CDR2 YYEEEE. V lost 1 base, J lost 5 bases, and 10 bases stayed unmatched. The CDR3 is 18 amino acids. The CDR3 here is CASSLIAGGPGGTGELFF. The CDR3 nucleotides read TGTGCCAGCAGCTTGATAGCGGGAGGGCCGGGTGGAACCGGGGAGCTGTTTTTT.

The rearrangement links TRBV11-2 to TRBJ2-7; D not resolved. The CDR3 contains 12 residues. The ends were cut back, 8 bases at V and 4 bases at J, with 12 bases in the middle. Germline V lookup: CDR1 SGHAT, CDR2 FQNNGV. CDR3 protein: CASALGGYEQYF. The DNA of the CDR3 is TGTGCCAGCGCCCTAGGCGGTTACGAGCAGTACTTC. Full variable domain (outside the CDR3, taken from reference TRBV11-2 and TRBJ2-7): EAGVAQSPRYKIIEKRQSVAFWCNPISGHATLYWYQQILGQGPKLLIQFQNNGVVDDSQLPKDRFSAERLKGVDSTLKIQPAKLEDSAVYLCASALGGYEQYFGPGTRLTVT.

The chain carries TRBV10-1 and TRBJ2-5; D is possibly TRBD1 (6 bases). Germline assignment: CDR1 WNHNN and CDR2 SYGVQD (reference sequence). The length of the CDR3 is 16 residues. The germline V and J ends were trimmed by 3 bases and 0 bases, with 14 bases remaining between them. This CDR3 reads CASSDLTGRYQETQYF. CDR3 DNA: TGCGCCAGCAGTGATTTGACAGGCAGGTACCAAGAGACCCAGTACTTC.

V usage is TRBV4-2 and J usage is TRBJ2-1, with 7 bases matching TRBD2. Germline V gene lookup returns CDR1 LGHNA and CDR2 YNFKEQ. J was trimmed by 3 bases and V by 3 bases; bases with no gene match: 8. This CDR3 has 16 residues. The CDR3 region is CASSQRSLADYNEQFF. The CDR3 region has the DNA TGTGCCAGCAGCCAGCGGAGCCTAGCGGACTACAATGAGCAGTTCTTC.

The chain recombines TRBV5-1 with TRBJ1-1; D is possibly TRBD1 (6 bases). CDR3 length equals 15 residues. Looked up from germline, CDR1 is SGHRS and CDR2 is YFSETQ. V lost 0 bases to trimming and J lost 0 bases, with 9 bases between them. The CDR3 here is CASSLGRTVNTEAFF. Written as DNA, the CDR3 is TGCGCCAGCAGCTTGGGAAGGACAGTGAACACTGAAGCTTTCTTT.

CDR3 sequence reads: CASSYSRGGPYEQYF. The DNA of the CDR3 is TGTGCCAGCAGTTACTCGAGAGGGGGGCCCTACGAGCAGTACTTC. The chain uses TRBV6-5 and TRBJ2-7; tentatively, D is TRBD1 or TRBD2 (6 bases each). V gave up 0 bases and J gave up 2 bases, with 11 bases separating them. Per the germline V gene, CDR1 is MNHEY and CDR2 is SVGAGI. The CDR3 consists of 15 residues.

The chain carries TRBV28 and TRBJ1-5, with D unclear. V dropped 5 bases and J dropped 4 bases, with 12 bases sitting between them. This CDR3 has 14 residues. Germline CDR1 MDHEN, CDR2 SYDVKM. CDR3 loop: CASSEQAINQPQHF. CDR3 DNA: TGTGCCAGCAGTGAGCAGGCGATAAATCAGCCCCAGCATTTT.

V gene TRBV18 combines with J gene TRBJ2-7, with D possibly matching TRBD2 (6 bases). The CDR3 length is 17 residues. Per the germline V gene, CDR1 is KGHSH and CDR2 is LQKENI. V lost 7 bases to trimming and J lost 0 bases, with 22 bases between them. The CDR3 nucleotides read TGTGCCAGCTTAAACAGCCCGGAGGGACGGAGCTCCTACGAGCAGTACTTC. This gives the protein CASLNSPEGRSSYEQYF.

The V and J genes are TRBV29-1 and TRBJ1-2; TRBD1 matches 7 bases. V lost 6 bases to trimming and J lost 5 bases; unmatched junction nucleotides: 12. Looked up from germline, CDR1 is SQVTM and CDR2 is ANQGSEA. This CDR3 spans 14 amino acids. In DNA form, the CDR3 reads TGCAGCGTAGCAACCGACAGGGAGCGGTATGGCTACACCTTC. Amino acids: CSVATDRERYGYTF.

This clone came up once. The J gene is TRBJ2-1, the V gene TRBV7-9; the match to TRBD2 covers 9 bases. In germline, CDR1 is SEHNR, CDR2 FQNEAQ (reference sequence). The V segment lost 4 bases and the J segment 5 bases; nucleotides outside the gene matches: 9. CDR3 length equals 16 residues. CDR3 sequence (DNA): TGTGCCAGCAGCTCGTTAGCGGGAGTAAAGGACAATGAGCAGTTCTTC. Translating it yields CASSSLAGVKDNEQFF.

A few counts support this clone. The rearrangement uses TRBV30 and TRBJ1-6; perhaps TRBD1 as D (5 bases). The CDR3 consists of 12 residues. The V gene lost 1 base and the J gene lost 13 bases, with 11 bases spanning the gap. Germline values: CDR1 GTSNPN, CDR2 SVGIG (reference sequence). Here the CDR3 DNA reads TGTGCCTGGAGTGGGGGGAGTGATCCCCTCCACTTT. It codes for CAWSGGSDPLHF.

The V and J genes are TRBV6-5 and TRBJ2-5; a weak D match, TRBD2 (5 bases). The V end was cut by 11 bases, the J end by 3 bases, with 22 bases between. Germline V gene sequence: CDR1 MNHEY, CDR2 SVGAGI. The CDR3 totals 15 residues. The CDR3 here is CAPPRLLRREETQYF. The CDR3 region has the DNA TGTGCCCCTCCCCGTCTACTCAGGCGGGAAGAGACCCAGTACTTC.